This T cell receptor beta chain was documented in a study of shared clonotypes between healthy human individuals. Per the germline V gene, CDR1 is MNHNY and CDR2 is SVGAGI (reference sequence). Trimming took off 5 bases at V and 1 base at J, with 11 bases between the two ends. The CDR3 contains 14 residues. Clones were read by immunoSEQ multiplex PCR, and TCRdb kept only the in-frame ones, dropping some. Of 2 million to 2.5 million clones listed, approximately 96% are singletons. CD4+ cells underwent separation, giving CD45RA+ naive and CD45RA-negative memory subsets. V is TRBV6-6 and J is TRBJ1-1; the D gene is possibly TRBD1 (6 bases). Sequencing was performed on naive CD4+ T cells sorted from blood. Subset noted: CD45RA+ positively selected. This TCR came from a young man in good health. CDR3 amino acids: CASSRDKENTEAFF. DNA for the CDR3: TGTGCCAGCAGTAGGGACAAAGAGAACACTGAAGCTTTCTTT.